The 27 T cell receptor beta chains reported below all come from one sample, sequenced in a study of vaccination and CD4 T cells after COVID-19. CD4+ T cells that had been cultured provided DNA sequenced with the Oncomine TCR Beta short-read assay. TCRdb re-called the PCR reads with MiXCR, one entry per CDR3 protein. The sample has roughly 6,100 distinct CDR3 sequences, roughly 50% seen once; the top ten hold around 54%. The antigens for these receptors are not known. The treatment denotes: roughly ten-day PBMC culture with coronavirus spike peptide pools or control peptides (ViraFEST assay). One should note that the unexposed donor's CD4+ T cells were collected before the COVID-19 pandemic (2011-2018). Specimen: CD4+ T cells from blood, cultured in vitro. The receptors shown here come from a human donor in good health.

The chain links TRBV7-9 to TRBJ1-2, with D hard to call. Trimming pared 7 bases from V and 3 bases from J, leaving 9 bases between. This CDR3 has 12 amino acids. CDR1 SEHNR and CDR2 FQNEAQ come from the germline V gene (reference sequence). CDR3 loop: CASTVGDYGYTF. CDR3 nucleotides: TGTGCCAGCACCGTAGGAGACTATGGCTACACCTTC.

The chain is built from TRBV5-5 and TRBJ1-1; possibly TRBD1 for D (6 bases). The V gene's germline CDR1 is SGHKS and CDR2 YYEKEE (reference sequence). V was cut by 1 base and J by 0 bases, with 10 bases left in between. The CDR3 extends over 15 amino acids. The CDR3 spells CASSLWTEVNTEAFF. In nucleotides, the CDR3 is TGTGCCAGCAGCTTGTGGACAGAAGTGAACACTGAAGCTTTCTTT.

The chain employs TRBV20-1 and TRBJ2-7; a weak D match, TRBD2 (6 bases). The CDR3 totals 15 residues. Germline V gene sequence: CDR1 DFQATT, CDR2 SNEGSKA (reference sequence). The V end lost 3 bases, the J end lost 5 bases, and 20 bases lay between the germline ends. CDR3 amino acids: CSASAPEGRVDEQYF. DNA of the CDR3: TGCAGTGCTAGCGCCCCGGAGGGCCGGGTGGACGAGCAGTACTTC.

The chain recombines TRBV10-3 with TRBJ1-5; D gene uncertain. Germline CDR1 reads ENHRY; CDR2 reads SYGVKD. This CDR3 has 12 amino acids. V lost 2 bases and J lost 4, with 3 bases in between. CDR3 in amino acids: CAISEGNQPQHF. The CDR3 bases are TGTGCCATCAGTGAGGGAAATCAGCCCCAGCATTTT.

This rearrangement joins TRBV6-1 to TRBJ2-7; TRBD2 matches 12 bases. The CDR3 spans 14 residues. The germline V gene has CDR1 MNHNS and CDR2 SASEGT. V lost 6 bases to trimming and J lost 5 bases; unmatched junction nucleotides: 5. The CDR3 DNA follows: TGTGCCAGCAGGACTAGCGGGAGAGTTAACGAGCAGTACTTC. Translation: CASRTSGRVNEQYF.

The rearrangement joins TRBV12-3 or TRBV12-4 to TRBJ1-1, with TRBD1 as a possible D gene (6 bases). V lost 3 bases and J 1 base, leaving 12 bases between the germline ends. The CDR3 is 15 residues long. The CDR3 region has the DNA TGTGCCAGCAGTTTTAGAGGGGGGGGGAACACTGAAGCTTTCTTT. It translates to CASSFRGGGNTEAFF.

The chain has TRBV6-2 or TRBV6-3 and TRBJ2-1; 12 bases map to TRBD2. From germline, CDR1 is MNHEY and CDR2 SVGEGT. V was clipped by 6 bases and J by 0 bases; unmatched bases: 3. The CDR3 consists of 16 residues. CDR3 nucleotide sequence: TGTGCCAGCAGAGGACTAGCGGGGAGCTCCTACAATGAGCAGTTCTTC. Translated: CASRGLAGSSYNEQFF.

This clonotype appeared a few times. This rearrangement joins TRBV20-1 to TRBJ2-5, with TRBD2 as a possible D gene (7 bases). The CDR3 contains 13 residues. The germline CDR1 and CDR2 sequences are DFQATT and SNEGSKA (reference sequence). Deletions cut 5 bases from V and 1 base from J, with 11 bases between. The CDR3 region has the DNA TGCAGTGCTTTGGGGGGGCGCCAAGAGACCCAGTACTTC. Its protein product is CSALGGRQETQYF.

The genes are TRBV7-2 and TRBJ1-4; possible D gene TRBD1, 5 bases. Germline V gene sequence: CDR1 SGHTA, CDR2 FQGNSA. V was trimmed by 4 bases and J by 4 bases, leaving 13 bases between them. The CDR3 is 15 amino acids. As DNA, the CDR3 is TGTGCCAGCAGCTCTCAGGGTAGACGTAATGAAAAACTGTTTTTT. This encodes CASSSQGRRNEKLFF.

This clonotype was seen a few times. This chain uses TRBV27 with TRBJ2-7, with a tentative D call TRBD2 (5 bases). Germline loops: CDR1 MNHEY, CDR2 SMNVEV (reference sequence). Trimming cost V 0 bases and J 5 bases, with 8 bases left between them. CDR3 length: 13 residues. The CDR3 spells CASSLSRRNEQYF. The CDR3 DNA sequence: TGTGCCAGCAGTTTATCCCGGAGGAACGAGCAGTACTTC.

The chain employs TRBV3-1 and TRBJ1-2; D call uncertain. The CDR3 runs to 11 residues. CDR1 is LGHDT, CDR2 YNNKEL, per germline (reference sequence). Trimming pared 4 bases from V and 8 bases from J, leaving 8 bases between. In DNA, the CDR3 is TGTGCCAGCAGCCGAGGGTCGGGCTACACCTTC. Translation gives CASSRGSGYTF.

This chain joins TRBV5-4 and TRBJ2-7, with 9 bases lining up with TRBD1. V shed 10 bases and J 5 bases; nucleotides not matched to a gene: 10. The CDR3 contains 13 residues. Germline CDR1 is SGHNT and CDR2 is YYREEE (reference sequence). CDR3: CAGGTGLRDEQYF. Written as DNA, the CDR3 is TGTGCCGGGGGGACAGGGCTTAGGGACGAGCAGTACTTC.

There are a few counts of this clonotype. The J gene is TRBJ1-5, the V gene TRBV6-1; D gene uncertain. Trimming removed 4 bases from V and 0 bases from J, with 10 bases in between. This CDR3 is 15 amino acids long. CDR1 and CDR2 (germline): MNHNS, SASEGT. The CDR3 DNA reads TGTGCCAGCAGTGGGACGGGTAATAGCAATCAGCCCCAGCATTTT. Translation: CASSGTGNSNQPQHF.

This sequence joins TRBV7-9 and TRBJ1-2; perhaps TRBD1 as D (5 bases). CDR1 is SEHNR and CDR2 is FQNEAQ in the germline V gene (reference sequence). V dropped 3 bases and J dropped 8 bases, with 13 bases sitting between them. The CDR3 contains 13 residues. For the CDR3, the DNA is TGTGCCAGCAGCTTTACTGCGACAGAAGGCTACACCTTC. This sequence encodes CASSFTATEGYTF.

This chain uses TRBV15 with TRBJ2-2; D gene uncertain. The CDR3 loop spans 13 amino acids. The V end was cut by 0 bases, the J end by 5 bases, with 4 bases between. From germline, CDR1 is LNHNV and CDR2 YYDKDF (reference sequence). The CDR3, as DNA: TGTGCCACCAGCAGAGATCTAACCGGGGAGCTGTTTTTT. It yields the protein CATSRDLTGELFF.

V gene TRBV27 combines with J gene TRBJ1-6; TRBD1 is a possible D gene (6 bases). The germline gives CDR1 MNHEY, CDR2 SMNVEV (reference sequence). This CDR3 contains 15 residues. Trimming left V 3 bases short and J 5 bases short, with 11 bases between. The CDR3 DNA sequence: TGTGCCAGCAGTTTCTTCAGGGGCCATAATTCACCCCTCCACTTT. Amino acids: CASSFFRGHNSPLHF.

The rearrangement uses TRBV5-4 and TRBJ1-1; 9 bases are shared with TRBD1. V was pared by 4 bases and J by 6 bases, with 16 bases of the junction left unmatched. The CDR3 runs to 17 residues. Germline CDR1 and CDR2: SGHNT and YYREEE (reference sequence). The CDR3 region is CASSPRLTGGGDAEAFF. DNA of the CDR3: TGTGCCAGCAGCCCGAGACTTACAGGGGGCGGAGACGCTGAAGCTTTCTTT.

The chain links TRBV6-5 to TRBJ1-2; no firm D call. The CDR3 has 15 amino acids. With 2 bases removed from V and 2 bases from J, the gap between germline ends came to 12 bases. Germline V CDR1 and CDR2: MNHEY, SVGAGI. The CDR3 region has the DNA TGTGCCAGCAGTTACACCAGATCAGCCAACTATGGCTACACCTTC. Amino acid sequence: CASSYTRSANYGYTF.

This clonotype was picked up a small number of times. This rearrangement joins TRBV7-9 to TRBJ1-2; the match to TRBD1 covers 7 bases. J lost 5 bases, V lost 5 bases, and 11 bases had no gene match. The CDR3 covers 15 residues. Germline V CDR1 and CDR2: SEHNR, FQNEAQ (reference sequence). As DNA, the CDR3 is TGTGCCAGCAGCCCCTCATTCACCAGGGGGTATGGCTACACCTTC. Amino acids: CASSPSFTRGYGYTF.

This sequence joins TRBV7-9 and TRBJ1-1; D is undetermined. V lost 10 bases and J 1 base, leaving 22 bases between the germline ends. Germline lookup yields CDR1 SEHNR and CDR2 FQNEAQ (reference sequence). The CDR3 has 16 residues. The CDR3 here is CATLPKRRVGNTEAFF. The CDR3 DNA is TGTGCCACTTTACCCAAACGGAGGGTGGGGAACACTGAAGCTTTCTTT.

The gene calls are TRBV7-9 and TRBJ2-2, with 10 bases aligning to TRBD2. V shed 2 bases, J shed 5 bases, and the junction held 5 bases outside the gene matches. Per the germline V gene, CDR1 is SEHNR and CDR2 is FQNEAQ (reference sequence). This CDR3 spans 16 amino acids. The CDR3 loop reads CASSLLAGVDTGELFF. CDR3 coding DNA: TGTGCCAGCAGCTTACTAGCGGGAGTTGATACCGGGGAGCTGTTTTTT.

This clonotype was counted a few times. The chain couples TRBV7-8 to TRBJ2-1; 8 bases fit TRBD2. There are 13 residues in the CDR3. V lost 6 bases, J lost 4 bases, and 2 bases stayed unmatched. Germline V gene sequence: CDR1 SGHVS, CDR2 FQNEAQ. Written as DNA, the CDR3 is TGTGCCAGCAGGACTAGCGTTTACAATGAGCAGTTCTTC. This translates into CASRTSVYNEQFF.

The chain is built from TRBV20-1 and TRBJ2-5; the D gene is possibly TRBD2 (5 bases). Per germline, CDR1 DFQATT and CDR2 SNEGSKA (reference sequence). V was cut by 7 bases and J by 2 bases, with 14 bases left in between. The CDR3 has 13 amino acids. The CDR3 spells CSVWRIAQETQYF. As DNA, the CDR3 is TGCAGTGTGTGGAGGATTGCGCAAGAGACCCAGTACTTC.

This clonotype was observed a few times. CDR3 region: CAPPLGGNTIYF. The CDR3 nucleotides read TGTGCCCCTCCCTTGGGGGGAAACACCATATATTTT. The rearrangement links TRBV12-3 or TRBV12-4 to TRBJ1-3; D is ambiguous. The CDR3 sequence is 12 residues long. V shed 11 bases and J shed 4 bases, with 12 bases lying between them.

This clonotype has more than one count but fewer than ten. An end of the junction does not agree with germline; a read error may underlie this. The rearrangement links TRBV20-1 to TRBJ2-5; 10 bases agree with TRBD2. This CDR3 has 15 amino acids. Germline V lookup: CDR1 DFQATT, CDR2 SNEGSKA (reference sequence). As DNA, the CDR3 is TGCAGCGCTAGCGGGGGCCGAGGAAACCAAGAGACCCAGTACTTC. Its protein product is CSASGGRGNQETQYF.

V is TRBV20-1 and J is TRBJ2-1; D remains ambiguous. Trimming pared 6 bases from V and 3 bases from J, leaving 9 bases between. Germline V gene lookup returns CDR1 DFQATT and CDR2 SNEGSKA (reference sequence). The CDR3 sequence is 12 residues long. The DNA of the CDR3 is TGCAGTGCCCAGACTGACTACAATGAGCAGTTCTTC. Translating it yields CSAQTDYNEQFF.

This chain joins TRBV6-5 and TRBJ1-5, with D maybe TRBD1 (5 bases). V lost 2 bases and J lost 1, with 6 bases in between. Germline V CDR1 and CDR2: MNHEY, SVGAGI. The CDR3 is 14 residues long. Here the CDR3 reads CASSYEGSNQPQHF. The CDR3 DNA is TGTGCCAGCAGTTACGAGGGGAGCAATCAGCCCCAGCATTTT.